The present T cell receptor beta chain was sequenced within a study of blood T cell repertoires in COVID-19. About the study: The origin of the acute and convalescent COVID-19 samples was the United States, Italy and Spain.

Assay: immunoSEQ multiplex PCR; the TCRdb copy retains only in-frame clones and omits some. The sample includes nearly 95,000 clones, roughly 84% seen only once; the top ten take around 5.3%. CDR3 length: 12 amino acids. With V trimmed by 8 bases and J by 5 bases, 4 bases remained unmatched. In germline, CDR1 is SNHLY, CDR2 FYNNEI. The sample taken for sequencing was peripheral blood. The receptor was derived from a woman older than 75 with acute or convalescent COVID-19. The chain is built from TRBV2 and TRBJ2-3, with 7 positions matching TRBD2. The DNA for the CDR3 is TGTGCCAGCGGACTAGATGGAGATACGCAGTATTTT. Protein product: CASGLDGDTQYF.